These 15 T cell receptor beta chains were all obtained from the same sample, sequenced in a study of blood T cell repertoires in COVID-19. Clones were sequenced by immunoSEQ multiplex PCR, and TCRdb holds only the in-frame ones, with some missing. The sample carries approximately 38,000 clones, about 86% recorded once. The sequenced material came from peripheral blood. These receptors were collected from a woman in her 70s with active COVID-19.

This clone appeared once. The rearrangement links TRBV4-3 to TRBJ2-2; a possible D gene is TRBD1 (5 bases). CDR3 length: 16 amino acids. The V gene lost 3 bases and the J gene lost 2 bases, with 13 bases spanning the gap. CDR1 is LGHNA and CDR2 is YSLEER in the germline V gene. The CDR3 nucleotides read TGCGCCAGCAGCCACCTCTTTAGGGGTAACACCGGGGAGCTGTTTTTT. It codes for CASSHLFRGNTGELFF.

The V gene is TRBV27, the J gene TRBJ2-3, with 7 bases matching TRBD1. The CDR3 extends over 14 amino acids. V shed 3 bases and J 6 bases; nucleotides not matched to a gene: 6. CDR1 MNHEY and CDR2 SMNVEV come from the germline V gene (reference sequence). The CDR3 nucleotides read TGTGCCAGCAGTTTTTCGCAACAGGGGGATACGCAGTATTTT. It codes for CASSFSQQGDTQYF.

The J gene is TRBJ2-1, the V gene TRBV9; D unresolved. Trimming stripped 3 bases from V and 7 bases from J, with 17 bases between. CDR1 is SGDLS and CDR2 is YYNGEE in the germline V gene. The length of the CDR3 is 15 residues. The CDR3 DNA sequence: TGTGCCAGCAGCGACAGCCCCTACCTCCGGAATGAGCAGTTCTTC. This codes for CASSDSPYLRNEQFF. Complete variable domain (other parts from reference TRBV9 and TRBJ2-1): DSGVTQTPKHLITATGQRVTLRCSPRSGDLSVYWYQQSLDQGLQFLIQYYNGEERAKGNILERFSAQQFPDLHSELNLSSLELGDSALYFCASSDSPYLRNEQFFGPGTRLTVL.

The gene calls are TRBV6-5 and TRBJ2-7, with TRBD1 identical over 7 bases. The J segment lost 2 bases and the V segment lost 5 bases, leaving 9 bases of the junction unmatched. The length of the CDR3 is 15 residues. Germline CDR1 and CDR2: MNHEY and SVGAGI. CDR3 bases: TGTGCCAGCAGTCCCTCGGGGACAGTTACCTACGAGCAGTACTTC. Protein: CASSPSGTVTYEQYF.

The chain joins TRBV5-4 to TRBJ2-6; 7 positions match TRBD1. V trimming: 4 bases; J trimming: 2 bases; junction bases outside the gene matches: 6. This CDR3 has 16 residues. Germline-derived CDR1 and CDR2 are SGHNT and YYREEE (reference sequence). The chain's CDR3 is CASSLPTGAGANVLTF. CDR3 coding DNA: TGTGCCAGCAGCCTACCCACAGGGGCTGGGGCCAACGTCCTGACTTTC.

The chain links TRBV6-1 to TRBJ2-5; tentative D call: TRBD2 (7 bases). The V and J ends lost 4 bases and 2 bases respectively, with 17 bases between them. Germline loops: CDR1 MNHNS, CDR2 SASEGT. The CDR3 is 16 amino acids. The CDR3 reads CASSGVRGARQETQYF. CDR3 DNA sequence: TGTGCCAGCAGTGGGGTCCGGGGGGCGCGTCAAGAGACCCAGTACTTC.

The chain carries TRBV6-1 and TRBJ2-7; no clear D gene. This CDR3 region has 13 residues. V gave up 3 bases and J gave up 3 bases, with 9 bases separating them. CDR1 and CDR2 from the germline V gene are MNHNS and SASEGT. The CDR3 DNA sequence: TGTGCCAGCAGTGACGGCGGCTACTACGAGCAGTACTTC. Translated: CASSDGGYYEQYF.

CDR3 amino acids: CASSLLQGSSSGNTIYF. CDR3 nucleotides: TGTGCCAGCAGCTTGTTACAGGGGTCAAGCTCTGGAAACACCATATATTTT. The V gene is TRBV5-5, the J gene TRBJ1-3, with 7 bases lining up with TRBD1. The J segment lost 0 bases and the V segment lost 1 base, leaving 7 bases of the junction unmatched. This CDR3 is 17 amino acids long. Germline CDR1 is SGHKS and CDR2 is YYEKEE (reference sequence).

The chain carries TRBV11-2 and TRBJ2-3, with 8 positions matching TRBD2. CDR1 and CDR2 (germline): SGHAT, FQNNGV. The CDR3 consists of 16 residues. After removal of 0 bases from V and 4 bases from J, the junction contained 6 bases not matched to a gene. The CDR3 region has the DNA TGTGCCAGCAGCTTAGATCGAGATAGCGGGGCAGATACGCAGTATTTT. Protein: CASSLDRDSGADTQYF.

The chain links TRBV2 to TRBJ1-5; D may be TRBD1 (6 bases). Between the trimmed V and J ends, which lost 4 bases and 5 bases, there was a span of 12 bases. CDR1 is SNHLY and CDR2 is FYNNEI in the germline V gene. The CDR3 loop spans 14 amino acids. CDR3 in DNA: TGTGCCAGCAGTGTGGTCTCAGGGGATCAGCCCCAGCATTTT. This codes for CASSVVSGDQPQHF.

The rearrangement links TRBV7-2 to TRBJ2-7; 7 nucleotides line up with TRBD2. The germline V gene encodes CDR1 SGHTA and CDR2 FQGNSA. V shed 5 bases, J shed 4 bases, and the junction held 8 bases outside the gene matches. The CDR3 is made up of 14 amino acids. This CDR3 reads CASSVEEGLYEQYF. In DNA, the CDR3 is TGTGCCAGCAGCGTCGAGGAGGGACTATACGAGCAGTACTTC.

The chain has TRBV18 and TRBJ1-2, with 7 bases aligning to TRBD1. The germline CDR1 and CDR2 sequences are KGHSH and LQKENI. This CDR3 is 14 amino acids long. The V and J ends lost 2 bases and 2 bases, in that order; junction bases with no gene match: 2. As DNA, the CDR3 is TGTGCCAGCTCACCAGGGACAGAGAACTATGGCTACACCTTC. Residues: CASSPGTENYGYTF.

Details on this clone: The junction departs from germline at one end; a sequencing error may be responsible. The chain recombines TRBV7-9 with TRBJ2-1; 7 positions agree with TRBD1. The CDR3 runs 15 residues. CDR1 is SEHNR, CDR2 FQNEAQ, per germline (reference sequence). CDR3 amino acids: CASRLDRDSYNEQFF. CDR3 nucleotides: TGTGCCAGCAGATTAGACAGGGACTCCTACAATGAGCAGTTCTTC.

This clone was picked up one time. The chain joins TRBV30 to TRBJ2-7; possibly TRBD2 for D (5 bases). Germline CDR1 reads GTSNPN; CDR2 reads SVGIG (reference sequence). This CDR3 has 13 residues. V lost 4 bases to trimming and J lost 4 bases, with 14 bases between them. The CDR3 is CAWKLGRGYEQYF. The CDR3 DNA is TGTGCCTGGAAGTTGGGGAGAGGTTACGAGCAGTACTTC.

V usage is TRBV7-2 and J usage is TRBJ2-3, with D hard to call. V was clipped by 0 bases and J by 0 bases, with 4 bases between them. Germline values: CDR1 SGHTA, CDR2 FQGNSA. The CDR3 length is 14 residues. The CDR3 here is CASSLAGSTDTQYF. In DNA, the CDR3 is TGTGCCAGCAGCTTAGCGGGCAGCACAGATACGCAGTATTTT.